This T cell receptor beta chain appears in the sequencing data of a study of blood T cell repertoires in COVID-19. Study at large: Nucleic acid was either cDNA or gDNA, and it came from T cells, B-cell-depleted T cells, or PBMCs.

In the original processing: How many nucleated cells were present was estimated from reference gene primer amplification. This table comes from immunoSEQ multiplex PCR, and its TCRdb copy is limited to in-frame clones, with some not included. V and J calls and clone size follow that table, whereas D and trimming were derived from the DNA. The data contain about 240,000 clones, about 84% of them seen just once; the ten biggest clones take up 9% to 15%. The germline V gene encodes CDR1 SGHNT and CDR2 YYREEE (reference sequence). V was trimmed by 4 bases and J by 3 bases, leaving 11 bases between them. The CDR3 consists of 14 residues.

Input material: peripheral blood. The J gene is TRBJ1-5, the V gene TRBV5-4; D is unresolved. The sequence was obtained from a man aged 80 or over with acute or convalescent COVID-19. The chain's CDR3 is CASSQRGSNQPQHF. For the CDR3, the DNA is TGTGCCAGCAGCCAGCGGGGATCCAATCAGCCCCAGCATTTT.